This TCR beta chain stems from a study of T-cell reconstitution after alpha-beta-depleted transplantation in children. CDR3 length: 15 residues. Between the trimmed V and J ends, which lost 6 bases and 2 bases, there was a span of 17 bases. Using unique molecular identifiers, the investigators prepared the TCRbeta library. TCRdb passed the PCR reads through MiXCR, listing each CDR3 protein once. The data contain more than 450,000 distinct CDR3 sequences, 18% of them singletons. The sample here was PBMCs from the stem cell graft donor, taken from the stem cell graft. The sequence was collected from a human donor who donated a stem cell graft to a child with acute lymphoblastic leukemia. The chain carries TRBV12-3 or TRBV12-4 and TRBJ2-7; D is perhaps TRBD1 (6 bases). DNA of the CDR3: TGTGCCAGCAGCTCACCCCAGGGGATCGCCTACGAGCAGTACTTC. Amino acids: CASSSPQGIAYEQYF.